This T cell receptor (beta chain) derives from a study of T cell responses to AZD1222 COVID-19 vaccine. This CDR3 is 16 amino acids long. Germline loops: CDR1 SGDLS, CDR2 YYNGEE. With V trimmed by 2 bases and J by 10 bases, 14 bases remained unmatched. Profiling relied on immunoSEQ multiplex PCR, and the TCRdb table lists in-frame clones only, not all of them. The sample includes approximately 110,000 clones, around 90% of them seen just once. Sequencing was performed on peripheral blood, taken on day 0 of AZD1222 vaccination. The genes are TRBV9 and TRBJ2-1; TRBD1 aligns across 8 bases. This sequence originates from an adult in good health. This CDR3 reads CASSVLSGQVIEEQFF. Here the CDR3 DNA reads TGTGCCAGCAGCGTCCTATCGGGACAGGTTATCGAAGAGCAGTTCTTC.